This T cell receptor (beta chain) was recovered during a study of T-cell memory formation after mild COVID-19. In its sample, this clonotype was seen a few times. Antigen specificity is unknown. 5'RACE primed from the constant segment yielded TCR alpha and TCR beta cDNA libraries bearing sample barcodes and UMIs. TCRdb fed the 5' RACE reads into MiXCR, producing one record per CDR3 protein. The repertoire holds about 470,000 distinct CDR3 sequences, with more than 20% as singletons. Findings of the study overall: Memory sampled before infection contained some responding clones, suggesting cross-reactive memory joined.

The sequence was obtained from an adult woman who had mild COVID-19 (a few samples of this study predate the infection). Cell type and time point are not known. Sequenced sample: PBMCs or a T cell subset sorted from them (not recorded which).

The CDR3 DNA follows: TGTGCCATCAGTGATTCGACAGGACCCTCGGGTAATGAGCAGTTCTTC. Translation: CAISDSTGPSGNEQFF. The chain links TRBV10-3 to TRBJ2-1; D possibly corresponds to TRBD1 (6 bases). CDR3 length: 16 amino acids. V lost 3 bases, J lost 7 bases, and 19 bases lay in between. CDR1 and CDR2 (germline): ENHRY, SYGVKD.